The present TCR beta chain was sequenced within a study of blood T cell repertoires in COVID-19. In the study overall: Sample material is recorded as cDNA or gDNA derived from T cells, B-cell-depleted T cells, or PBMCs.

This clone was seen a handful of times. Per the original methods: How many nucleated cells were present was estimated from reference gene primer amplification. Assay: immunoSEQ multiplex PCR; the TCRdb copy retains only in-frame clones and omits some. V, J and clone size derive from that table, while D and trimming were established from the DNA sequence. The data contain 110,000 to 150,000 clones, 82% of them singletons. Source material: peripheral blood. The origin of this receptor is a woman older than 75 with acute or convalescent COVID-19.

The CDR3 is CASSQRWDLTSGGYGYTF. The CDR3 region has the DNA TGTGCCAGCAGCCAACGGTGGGACTTGACTTCGGGAGGCTATGGCTACACCTTC. This rearrangement joins TRBV3-1 (or the pseudogene TRBV3-2) to TRBJ1-2; tentative D call: TRBD1 (5 bases). Germline V gives CDR1 LGHDT, CDR2 YNNKEL (reference sequence). V lost 2 bases and J 4 bases, leaving 23 bases between the germline ends. The CDR3 consists of 18 residues.